These 8 T cell receptor beta chains were all obtained from the same sample, sequenced in a study of T cells in Graves' hyperthyroidism and ophthalmopathy. From RNA transcripts, TCR beta CDR3 regions were amplified. The HTBI primer set drove a first-round RT-PCR of the TCR CDR3. TCRdb re-called the multiplex PCR reads with MiXCR, one entry per CDR3 protein. Among some 690,000 distinct CDR3 sequences listed, around a sixth were seen once. The sample consisted of blood. The receptors come from a man aged 50 to 60 with Graves' hyperthyroidism.

This clonotype was observed many times. The gene calls are TRBV12-3 or TRBV12-4 and TRBJ2-1; 10 positions match TRBD2. Trimming at V came to 3 bases and at J to 6 bases, leaving 14 bases not matched to a gene. The CDR3 sequence is 18 residues long. The CDR3 loop is CASSFRLAGHVLTNEQFF. For the CDR3, the DNA is TGTGCCAGCAGTTTTAGACTAGCGGGTCATGTCCTGACCAATGAGCAGTTCTTC.

In its sample, this clonotype was seen many times. The genes are TRBV7-3 and TRBJ2-1, with D possibly TRBD2 on 6 matching bases. The CDR3 is made up of 13 amino acids. Germline V lookup: CDR1 SGHTA, CDR2 FQGTGA. V was cut by 5 bases and J by 6 bases, with 11 bases left in between. DNA for the CDR3: TGTGCCAGCAGCAAGGGACTGCCCAATGAGCAGTTCTTC. Its translation: CASSKGLPNEQFF. Together with reference TRBV7-3 and TRBJ2-1, the CDR3 gives the full variable domain: GAGVSQTPSNKVTEKGKYVELRCDPISGHTALYWYRQSLGQGPEFLIYFQGTGAADDSGLPNDRFFAVRPEGSVSTLKIQRTERGDSAVYLCASSKGLPNEQFFGPGTRLTVL.

The chain links TRBV27 to TRBJ2-3; 11 bases fit TRBD2. CDR3 length: 16 amino acids. V shed 8 bases, J shed 0 bases, and the junction held 7 bases outside the gene matches. Per the germline V gene, CDR1 is MNHEY and CDR2 is SMNVEV (reference sequence). CDR3 nucleotides: TGTGCCAGCGGTACGGGACTAGCGGCTAGCACAGATACGCAGTATTTT. As protein: CASGTGLAASTDTQYF.

This clonotype occurred many times. As DNA, the CDR3 is TGTGCCAGCAGCTTATCAGGGGGGTGGACAGATACGCAGTATTTT. It codes for CASSLSGGWTDTQYF. The rearrangement uses TRBV7-2 and TRBJ2-3; the D gene is possibly TRBD1 (7 bases). CDR3 length: 15 amino acids. V dropped 2 bases and J dropped 3 bases, with 12 bases sitting between them. Germline loops: CDR1 SGHTA, CDR2 FQGNSA.

V gene TRBV29-1 combines with J gene TRBJ2-7; D unresolved. V lost 6 bases and J lost 1, with 7 bases in between. CDR3 length: 11 amino acids. Germline V gene sequence: CDR1 SQVTM, CDR2 ANQGSEA. The CDR3 nucleotides are TGCAGCGTCGAACAATCCTACGAGCAGTACTTC. Residues: CSVEQSYEQYF.

The CDR3 DNA reads TGTGCCAGCGGGTCGACAGGGAAAACCTACGAGCAGTACTTC. It encodes CASGSTGKTYEQYF. The chain combines TRBV6-1 with TRBJ2-7, with TRBD1 matching 7 bases. Germline loops: CDR1 MNHNS, CDR2 SASEGT. V trimming: 8 bases; J trimming: 2 bases; junction bases outside the gene matches: 9. The length of the CDR3 is 14 residues.

This clonotype was found many times. The chain links TRBV7-8 to TRBJ2-7; 8 bases align to TRBD1. V shed 2 bases and J 7 bases; nucleotides not matched to a gene: 7. The germline V gene encodes CDR1 SGHVS and CDR2 FQNEAQ. This CDR3 has 14 amino acids. CDR3 region: CASSLMDRAGEQYF. Here the CDR3 DNA reads TGTGCCAGCAGCTTAATGGACAGGGCTGGGGAGCAGTACTTC.

The sample holds many counts of this clonotype. V gene TRBV15 combines with J gene TRBJ2-7, with D tentatively TRBD2 (6 bases). The CDR3 extends over 13 amino acids. V lost 0 bases, J lost 6 bases, and 9 bases lay in between. Germline assignment: CDR1 LNHNV and CDR2 YYDKDF (reference sequence). The CDR3 here is CATSRDQGGEQYF. CDR3 sequence (DNA): TGTGCCACCAGCAGAGATCAGGGAGGCGAGCAGTACTTC.